Each of the 8 T cell receptor beta chains below was sequenced from the same sample in a study of regulatory T cells in long-lasting Graves disease. Construction of the TCR beta libraries employed iRepertoire HTBI primers in conjunction with Arm-PCR of CDR3 regions. TCRdb fed the multiplex PCR reads into MiXCR, producing one record per CDR3 protein. The top ten clones hold about 29% of a sample with 350,000 to 450,000 distinct CDR3 sequences, approximately 23% of them seen once. Documented time point: persistent/refractory GD, antithyroid drugs over 5 years with positive TRAb. PBMC-derived RNA was used for the TCR library. Sequences were derived from peripheral blood mononuclear cells (PBMCs), sampled when the disease was refractory, from a patient treated with antithyroid drugs. The receptors come from a woman aged 40 to 50 with Graves disease.

This clonotype was detected a few times. The rearrangement links TRBV20-1 to TRBJ2-1; D perhaps matches TRBD1 (6 bases). Germline CDR1 is DFQATT and CDR2 is SNEGSKA (reference sequence). V shed 4 bases and J shed 4 bases, with 14 bases lying between them. The CDR3 is 14 residues long. CDR3 in DNA: TGCAGTGCTAAAAACAGGGTTCAGTACAATGAGCAGTTCTTC. It codes for CSAKNRVQYNEQFF.

This clonotype was detected ten times or more. The chain is built from TRBV28 and TRBJ1-2; D gene ambiguous. Trimming left V 2 bases short and J 8 bases short, with 18 bases between. The CDR3 runs to 15 residues. CDR1 MDHEN and CDR2 SYDVKM come from the germline V gene. CDR3 sequence reads: CASSLMAGRDWGYTF. The CDR3 region has the DNA TGTGCCAGCAGTTTAATGGCTGGTCGAGATTGGGGCTACACCTTC.

This clonotype was detected ten times or more. J is TRBJ2-7 and V is TRBV28, with D tentatively TRBD1 (5 bases). The germline V gene has CDR1 MDHEN and CDR2 SYDVKM. Between the trimmed V and J ends, which lost 6 bases and 5 bases, there was a span of 20 bases. This CDR3 contains 15 residues. CDR3 DNA sequence: TGTGCCAGCAGCACCAGGGCGTTAGGGGTCGACGAGCAGTACTTC. Protein: CASSTRALGVDEQYF.

The chain recombines TRBV4-2 with TRBJ2-5; D not certain. Between the trimmed V and J ends, which lost 4 bases and 4 bases, there was a span of 16 bases. The CDR3 extends over 15 amino acids. The germline V gene has CDR1 LGHNA and CDR2 YNFKEQ. CDR3: CASSPFPGVGETQYF. In nucleotides, the CDR3 is TGTGCCAGCAGCCCCTTCCCTGGGGTAGGAGAGACCCAGTACTTC.

V is TRBV20-1 and J is TRBJ2-7; D perhaps matches TRBD1 (5 bases). The V end lost 0 bases, the J end lost 3 bases, and 15 bases lay between the germline ends. Germline assignment: CDR1 DFQATT and CDR2 SNEGSKA (reference sequence). CDR3 length equals 15 residues. The CDR3 is CSARDLFGRDYEQYF. CDR3 in DNA: TGCAGTGCTAGAGATTTATTTGGCAGGGACTACGAGCAGTACTTC.

Ten or more counts support this clonotype. The rearrangement joins TRBV12-3 or TRBV12-4 to TRBJ2-7; 7 nucleotides match TRBD1. Unmatched junction bases numbered 5, after V lost 0 bases and J lost 6 bases. The CDR3 sequence is 14 residues long. For the CDR3, the DNA is TGTGCCAGCAGTTTAGCGGGGACAGTCAGCGAGCAGTACTTC. Protein: CASSLAGTVSEQYF.

This clonotype has a count of ten or more. This rearrangement joins TRBV2 to TRBJ2-6; a weak D match, TRBD1 (6 bases). This CDR3 has 15 amino acids. V gave up 4 bases and J gave up 2 bases, with 9 bases separating them. CDR1 and CDR2 from the germline V gene are SNHLY and FYNNEI. CDR3 protein: CASSAEGAGANVLTF. CDR3 coding DNA: TGTGCCAGCAGTGCCGAGGGGGCTGGGGCCAACGTCCTGACTTTC.

Worth noting for this clonotype: Germline and junction disagree at one end, which may indicate a read error. The chain has TRBV7-7 and TRBJ2-2; TRBD1 might be the D (5 bases). CDR3 size: 14 residues. Germline V gene data show CDR1 as SSHAT and CDR2 as FNYEAQ (reference sequence). Written as DNA, the CDR3 is TGTGCTAGCAGCTCCCCGGTCCAGGGCGGGGAGCTGTTTTTT. Its translation: CASSSPVQGGELFF.